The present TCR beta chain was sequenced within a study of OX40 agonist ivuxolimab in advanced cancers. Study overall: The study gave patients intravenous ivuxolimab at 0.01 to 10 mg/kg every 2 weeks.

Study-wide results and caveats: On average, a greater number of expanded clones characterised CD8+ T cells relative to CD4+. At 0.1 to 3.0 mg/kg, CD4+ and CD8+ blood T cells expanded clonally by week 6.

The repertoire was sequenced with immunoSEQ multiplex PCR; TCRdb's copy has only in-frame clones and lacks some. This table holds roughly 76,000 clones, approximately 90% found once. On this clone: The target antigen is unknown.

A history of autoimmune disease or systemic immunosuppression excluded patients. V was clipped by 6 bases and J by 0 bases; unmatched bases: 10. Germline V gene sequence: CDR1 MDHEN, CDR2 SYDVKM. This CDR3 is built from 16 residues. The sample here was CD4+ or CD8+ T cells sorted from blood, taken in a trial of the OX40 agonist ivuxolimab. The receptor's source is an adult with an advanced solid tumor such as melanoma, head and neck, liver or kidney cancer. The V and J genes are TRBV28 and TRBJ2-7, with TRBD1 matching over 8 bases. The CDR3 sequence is CASRWGRGRDSYEQYF. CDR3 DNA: TGTGCCAGCAGGTGGGGCAGGGGGCGGGACTCCTACGAGCAGTACTTC.